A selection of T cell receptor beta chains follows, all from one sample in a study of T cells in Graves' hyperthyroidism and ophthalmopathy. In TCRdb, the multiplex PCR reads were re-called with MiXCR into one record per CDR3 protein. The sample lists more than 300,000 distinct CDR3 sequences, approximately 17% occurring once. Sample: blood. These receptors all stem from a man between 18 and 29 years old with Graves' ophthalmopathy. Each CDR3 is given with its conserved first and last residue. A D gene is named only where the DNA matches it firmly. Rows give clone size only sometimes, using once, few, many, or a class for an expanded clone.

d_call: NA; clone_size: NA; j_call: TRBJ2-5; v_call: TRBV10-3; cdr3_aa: CAISGGTGTYF; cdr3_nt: TGTGCCATCAGTGGTGGGACGGGAACGTACTTC
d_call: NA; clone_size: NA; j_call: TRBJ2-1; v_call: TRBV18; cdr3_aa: CASSPRDWAAVYNEQFF; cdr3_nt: TGTGCCAGCTCACCACGGGACTGGGCGGCGGTGTACAATGAGCAGTTCTTC
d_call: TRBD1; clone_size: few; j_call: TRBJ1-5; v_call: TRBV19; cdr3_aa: CASSWGQGNQPQHF; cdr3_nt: TGTGCCAGTAGTTGGGGACAGGGGAATCAGCCCCAGCATTTT
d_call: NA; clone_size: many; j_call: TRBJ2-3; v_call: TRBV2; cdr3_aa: CASTPEVTTDTQYF; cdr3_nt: TGTGCCAGCACCCCGGAGGTTACCACAGATACGCAGTATTTT
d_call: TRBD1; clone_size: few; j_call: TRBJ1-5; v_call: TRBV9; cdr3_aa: CASSATGGRQPQHF; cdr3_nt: TGTGCCAGCAGCGCAACAGGGGGCAGGCAGCCCCAGCATTTT
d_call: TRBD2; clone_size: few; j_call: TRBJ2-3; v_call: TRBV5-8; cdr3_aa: CASSLAMTSGTDTQYF; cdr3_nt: TGTGCCAGCAGCTTGGCCATGACTAGCGGCACAGATACGCAGTATTTT
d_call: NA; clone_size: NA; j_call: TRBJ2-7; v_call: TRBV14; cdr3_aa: CASSHNHRAGEQYF; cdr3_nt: TGTGCCAGCAGCCATAATCACAGGGCGGGCGAGCAGTACTTC
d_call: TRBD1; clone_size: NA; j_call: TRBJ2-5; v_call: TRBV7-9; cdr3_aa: CASSLGGVGQGRETQYF; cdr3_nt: TGTGCCAGCAGCTTAGGGGGCGTGGGACAGGGAAGAGAGACCCAGTACTTC
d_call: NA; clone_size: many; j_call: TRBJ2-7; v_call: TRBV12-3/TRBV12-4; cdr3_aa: CASSQELYEQYF; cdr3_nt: TGTGCCAGCAGCCAGGAGCTATACGAGCAGTACTTC
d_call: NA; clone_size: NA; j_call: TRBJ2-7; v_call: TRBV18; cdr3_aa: CASSPEGGSSYEQYF; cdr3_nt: TGTGCCAGCTCACCAGAGGGCGGTAGCTCCTACGAGCAGTACTTC
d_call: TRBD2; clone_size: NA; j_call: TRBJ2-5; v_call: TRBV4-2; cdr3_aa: CASSQASGLAGEETQYF; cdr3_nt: TGTGCCAGCAGCCAGGCATCGGGACTAGCGGGGGAAGAGACCCAGTACTTC
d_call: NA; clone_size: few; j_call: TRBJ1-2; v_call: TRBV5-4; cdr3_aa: CASRPPGANYGYTF; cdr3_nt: TGTGCCAGCAGGCCCCCGGGTGCTAACTATGGCTACACCTTC
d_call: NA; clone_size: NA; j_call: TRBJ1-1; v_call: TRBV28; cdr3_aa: CASSFGYSNSEAFF; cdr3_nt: TGTGCCAGCAGTTTTGGGTACAGCAATTCGGAGGCTTTCTTT
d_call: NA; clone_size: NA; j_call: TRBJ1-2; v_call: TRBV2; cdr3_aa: CASSEFRDRYTF; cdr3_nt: TGTGCCAGCAGTGAATTTAGGGACCGCTACACCTTC
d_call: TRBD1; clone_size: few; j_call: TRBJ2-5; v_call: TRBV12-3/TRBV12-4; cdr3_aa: CASRRTGGSETQYF; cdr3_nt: TGTGCCAGCAGGAGAACAGGGGGTAGTGAGACCCAGTACTTC